One sample yielded the 9 T cell receptor beta chains listed below, sequenced in a study of identical twins. TCRdb processed the 5' RACE reads anew with MiXCR; each CDR3 protein has one entry. The table lists 400,000 to 600,000 distinct CDR3 sequences, around 24% of them singletons, with approximately 0.5% in the top ten. The sample was also linked to a second study, of yellow fever vaccine responses in identical twins.

The source material was CD4+ T cells sorted from blood. The receptors come from a woman aged 18-29 years in good health.

At least ten counts were recorded for this clonotype. This sequence joins TRBV4-2 and TRBJ2-1; TRBD1 matches at 9 bases. Germline trimming cut 2 bases from V and 7 bases from J; bases unmatched to any gene: 12. The germline CDR1 and CDR2 sequences are LGHNA and YNFKEQ. The CDR3 is 17 amino acids. This CDR3 reads CASSQSATGQGWNEQFF. The CDR3 DNA sequence: TGTGCCAGCAGCCAAAGCGCTACGGGACAGGGTTGGAATGAGCAGTTCTTC.

This clonotype has more than one count but fewer than ten. This chain connects TRBV20-1 to TRBJ2-1; TRBD2 matches 12 bases. CDR1 DFQATT and CDR2 SNEGSKA come from the germline V gene (reference sequence). With 5 bases clipped from V and 5 bases from J, the junction kept 7 bases outside the gene matches. This CDR3 spans 15 amino acids. CDR3 nucleotides: TGCAGTGCTTGGGCCGGGACTAGCGGGCACAATGAGCAGTTCTTC. Its translation is CSAWAGTSGHNEQFF.

This clonotype showed up just a few times. V gene TRBV24-1 combines with J gene TRBJ2-1, with 7 bases matching TRBD2. V shed 2 bases, J shed 2 bases, and the junction held 5 bases outside the gene matches. Germline-derived CDR1 and CDR2 are KGHDR and SFDVKD. The CDR3 has 16 residues. In DNA form, the CDR3 reads TGTGCCACCAGTGATTACCCGGGAGGACCCTACAATGAGCAGTTCTTC. Translation gives CATSDYPGGPYNEQFF.

This chain joins TRBV5-1 and TRBJ2-3; the match to TRBD1 covers 9 bases. CDR3 length: 18 residues. V gave up 2 bases and J gave up 2 bases; unmatched junction bases: 12. Germline CDR1 reads SGHRS; CDR2 reads YFSETQ. CDR3 amino acids: CASSFGPTGGTSTDTQYF. The CDR3 DNA sequence: TGCGCCAGCAGCTTTGGCCCGACAGGGGGAACATCCACAGATACGCAGTATTTT. Full variable domain (remainder filled in from reference TRBV5-1 and TRBJ2-3): KAGVTQTPRYLIKTRGQQVTLSCSPISGHRSVSWYQQTPGQGLQFLFEYFSETQRNKGNFPGRFSGRQFSNSRSEMNVSTLELGDSALYLCASSFGPTGGTSTDTQYFGPGTRLTVL.

This clonotype was seen only a few times. This chain uses TRBV14 with TRBJ1-3; D gene uncertain. The CDR3 sequence is 15 residues long. The germline V gene encodes CDR1 SGHDN and CDR2 FVKESK. V gave up 3 bases and J gave up 3 bases, with 12 bases separating them. Written as DNA, the CDR3 is TGTGCCAGCAGCCAGGAGCAAAGACTTGGAAACACCATATATTTT. It is translated as CASSQEQRLGNTIYF.

This clonotype was seen many times. This chain uses TRBV10-3 with TRBJ2-3, with D perhaps TRBD1 (5 bases). The CDR3 runs to 15 residues. The V gene lost 0 bases and the J gene lost 3 bases, with 10 bases spanning the gap. Looked up from germline, CDR1 is ENHRY and CDR2 is SYGVKD. This CDR3 is CAISESWGQTDTQYF. The DNA for the CDR3 is TGTGCCATCAGTGAGTCCTGGGGCCAAACAGATACGCAGTATTTT.

This clonotype was seen repeatedly, ten times or more. This chain connects TRBV12-3 or TRBV12-4 to TRBJ2-1, with 7 bases matching TRBD2. V was clipped by 6 bases and J by 6 bases; unmatched bases: 14. The CDR3 totals 16 residues. As DNA, the CDR3 is TGTGCCAGCAGCCCGGGAGGTGGGGGATTTGGCAATGAGCAGTTCTTC. Residues: CASSPGGGGFGNEQFF.

The gene calls are TRBV12-3 or TRBV12-4 and TRBJ2-1; TRBD2 might be the D (6 bases). V was trimmed by 3 bases and J by 5 bases, leaving 14 bases between them. This CDR3 comprises 15 residues. The CDR3 loop reads CASSFLGGLNNEQFF. DNA of the CDR3: TGTGCCAGCAGTTTCTTGGGGGGACTCAACAATGAGCAGTTCTTC.

This clonotype was counted only a few times. The chain recombines TRBV5-1 with TRBJ2-1, with a possible D match to TRBD2 (6 bases). Looked up from germline, CDR1 is SGHRS and CDR2 is YFSETQ. The V end was cut by 0 bases, the J end by 2 bases, with 9 bases between. This CDR3 has 15 residues. The CDR3, as DNA: TGCGCCAGCAGCTTGGACGGGAGACCCTACAATGAGCAGTTCTTC. This translates into CASSLDGRPYNEQFF.